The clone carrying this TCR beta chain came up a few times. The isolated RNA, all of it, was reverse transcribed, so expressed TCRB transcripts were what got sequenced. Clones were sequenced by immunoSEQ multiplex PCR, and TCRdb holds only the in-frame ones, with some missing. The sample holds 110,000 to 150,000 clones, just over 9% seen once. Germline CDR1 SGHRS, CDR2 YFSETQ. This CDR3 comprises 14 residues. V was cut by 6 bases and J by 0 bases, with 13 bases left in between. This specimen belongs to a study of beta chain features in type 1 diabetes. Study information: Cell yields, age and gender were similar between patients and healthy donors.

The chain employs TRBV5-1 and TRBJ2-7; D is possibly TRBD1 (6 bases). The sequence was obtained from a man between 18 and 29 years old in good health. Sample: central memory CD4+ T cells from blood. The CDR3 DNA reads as TGCGCCAGCACCCGGACAGATTCCTCCTACGAGCAGTACTTC. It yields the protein CASTRTDSSYEQYF.